The rows below give T cell receptor beta chains drawn from one sample of a study of blood T cell repertoires in COVID-19. Measured with immunoSEQ multiplex PCR; TCRdb has only the in-frame clones, and not every one. Of roughly 200,000 clones in the sample, under 90% are singletons; the top ten hold 6.9%. Material for sequencing was peripheral blood. The source of these receptors is a man in his sixties with acute or convalescent COVID-19. Each CDR3 is given with its conserved first and last residue. D genes are given only for firm matches. Some rows mark clone size as missing; the rest say once, few, many or name a class of expanded clone.

j_call clone_size v_call d_call cdr3_aa cdr3_nt
TRBJ2-2 NA TRBV28 NA CASLRPGTGELFF TGTGCCAGCCTCCGACCAGGCACCGGGGAGCTGTTTTTT
TRBJ1-5 NA TRBV27 TRBD1 CASSFRHRGQPQHF TGTGCCAGCAGTTTTAGGCACAGGGGGCAGCCCCAGCATTTT
TRBJ2-2 NA TRBV7-2 TRBD2 CASSWGGNTGELFF TGTGCCAGCAGCTGGGGGGGGAACACCGGGGAGCTGTTTTTT
TRBJ2-7 NA TRBV3-1/TRBV3-2 NA CASSQDAAGSYEQYF TGTGCCAGCAGCCAAGACGCCGCGGGCTCCTACGAGCAGTACTTC
TRBJ2-7 NA TRBV30 NA CASLPTDNPYEQYF TGTGCCTCCTTACCAACGGACAATCCCTACGAGCAGTACTTC
TRBJ1-6 few TRBV6-2/TRBV6-3 TRBD1 CASSWDRINSPLHF TGTGCCAGCAGTTGGGACAGGATTAATTCACCCCTCCACTTT
TRBJ2-3 NA TRBV6-2/TRBV6-3 NA CASSYSLTRNTQYF TGTGCCAGCAGTTACTCGTTAACGAGGAATACGCAGTATTTT
TRBJ2-5 NA TRBV2 NA CAGGQQGRETQYF TGTGCCGGGGGCCAACAGGGCCGGGAGACCCAGTACTTC
TRBJ1-6 NA TRBV2 TRBD1 CASSETGQGNSPLHF TGTGCCAGCAGCGAAACGGGACAGGGGAATTCACCCCTCCACTTT
TRBJ2-1 NA TRBV6-4 NA CASSAIPSVHNEQFF TGTGCCAGCAGTGCCATCCCCTCGGTCCACAATGAGCAGTTCTTC
TRBJ1-5 NA TRBV19 NA CARSGNQPQHF TGTGCCAGGTCGGGGAATCAGCCCCAGCATTTT
TRBJ1-2 NA TRBV25-1 TRBD1 CASSEWDRVYGYTF TGTGCCAGCAGTGAATGGGACAGGGTCTATGGCTACACCTTC
TRBJ2-5 NA TRBV5-1 TRBD2 CASSGLAGTNQETQYF TGCGCCAGCAGCGGCCTAGCGGGGACGAACCAAGAGACCCAGTACTTC
TRBJ1-1 NA TRBV7-9 NA CASSLRGQNTEAFF TGTGCCAGCAGCTTACGTGGGCAGAACACTGAAGCTTTCTTT
TRBJ2-4 NA TRBV7-2 TRBD2 CASSLGAGVGIQYF TGTGCCAGCAGCTTAGGAGCGGGAGTGGGCATTCAGTACTTC
TRBJ1-3 NA TRBV28 TRBD1 CASSEQGAGGNTIYF TGTGCCAGCAGTGAACAGGGGGCGGGAGGAAACACCATATATTTT
TRBJ1-5 once TRBV30 NA CAWSVEGGQPQHF TGTGCCTGGAGTGTAGAGGGAGGTCAACCCCAGCATTTT
TRBJ2-2 NA TRBV6-1 TRBD1 CASSAGSGGRTGELFF TGTGCCAGCAGTGCCGGTTCAGGGGGCCGTACCGGGGAGCTGTTTTTT
TRBJ2-7 NA TRBV3-1/TRBV3-2 TRBD1 CASSQGRDRERWYEQYF TGTGCCAGCAGCCAAGGAAGGGACAGGGAACGGTGGTACGAGCAGTACTTC
TRBJ2-3 NA TRBV7-3 NA CASSLQGTDTQYF TGTGCCAGCAGCTTACAGGGCACAGATACGCAGTATTTT
TRBJ1-1 NA TRBV6-2/TRBV6-3 NA CASSFGGNEAFF TGTGCCAGCAGTTTCGGGGGGAACGAAGCTTTCTTT
TRBJ1-2 NA TRBV6-1 TRBD1 CASSSTGVYYGYTF TGTGCCAGCAGTTCGACAGGGGTGTACTATGGCTACACCTTC
TRBJ1-1 few TRBV29-1 NA CSVVRDLYTEAFF TGCAGCGTTGTCAGGGATTTGTACACTGAAGCTTTCTTT
TRBJ2-1 NA TRBV15 TRBD2 CATSRVKASGPNNEQFF TGTGCCACCAGCAGAGTAAAGGCTAGCGGGCCGAACAATGAGCAGTTCTTC
TRBJ2-3 once TRBV5-4 TRBD2 CASTLLAGATDTQYF TGTGCCAGCACACTACTAGCGGGAGCGACAGATACGCAGTATTTT
TRBJ1-5 NA TRBV7-9 TRBD1 CASSLALGQGPSNQPQHF TGTGCCAGCAGCTTAGCGCTTGGACAGGGACCTAGCAATCAGCCCCAGCATTTT
TRBJ2-2 NA TRBV18 NA CASSPGQSGNTGELFF TGTGCCAGCTCACCAGGACAGAGTGGCAACACCGGGGAGCTGTTTTTT
TRBJ1-5 once TRBV7-9 NA CASSLTSNQPQHF TGTGCCAGCAGCTTGACATCCAATCAGCCCCAGCATTTT
TRBJ2-7 NA TRBV29-1 NA CSVATGTYEQYF TGCAGCGTCGCAACAGGGACCTACGAGCAGTACTTC
TRBJ2-7 NA TRBV4-3 TRBD2 CASSILAGLSYEQYF TGCGCCAGCAGCATACTAGCGGGGCTATCCTACGAGCAGTACTTC
TRBJ2-1 NA TRBV7-9 TRBD2 CASSLQGLAAYNEQFF TGTGCCAGCAGTCTTCAAGGACTAGCGGCCTACAATGAGCAGTTCTTC
TRBJ1-1 NA TRBV6-5 NA CASSFRVAGNTEAFF TGTGCCAGCAGTTTCAGGGTAGCGGGGAACACTGAAGCTTTCTTT
TRBJ2-5 NA TRBV5-1 TRBD1 CASKKGTGRETQYF TGCGCCAGCAAAAAAGGGACAGGGAGAGAGACCCAGTACTTC
TRBJ2-3 once TRBV10-3 TRBD2 CAIGEGLAGADTQYF TGTGCCATCGGAGAAGGACTAGCGGGAGCAGATACGCAGTATTTT
TRBJ2-6 NA TRBV3-1/TRBV3-2 NA CASSQASSASFGSGANVLTF TGTGCCAGCAGCCAAGCAAGTAGTGCTAGCTTCGGGTCTGGGGCCAACGTCCTGACTTTC
TRBJ1-1 NA TRBV4-3 NA CASRDSTGSKAFF TGCGCCAGCAGGGACTCAACAGGGTCGAAAGCTTTCTTT
TRBJ1-1 NA TRBV19 TRBD1 CASSIRGFGQARTEAFF TGTGCCAGTAGTATAAGGGGATTTGGACAGGCGAGGACTGAAGCTTTCTTT
TRBJ1-4 NA TRBV4-3 TRBD1 CASSQAGGGFKKLFF TGCGCCAGCAGCCAAGCAGGGGGCGGCTTTAAAAAACTGTTTTTT
TRBJ1-1 NA TRBV6-6 TRBD1 CASRTQGAEAFF TGTGCCAGCAGGACCCAGGGGGCTGAAGCTTTCTTT
TRBJ2-7 NA TRBV28 TRBD1 CASMDRAVGEQYF TGTGCCAGCATGGACAGGGCGGTCGGCGAGCAGTACTTC
TRBJ2-1 NA TRBV19 TRBD2 CASSIYAGVTYNEQFF TGTGCCAGTAGTATATATGCGGGAGTCACCTACAATGAGCAGTTCTTC
TRBJ2-7 NA TRBV4-1 TRBD2 CASSHGTRDEQYF TGCGCCAGCAGCCACGGGACTAGGGACGAGCAGTACTTC
TRBJ1-1 once TRBV3-1/TRBV3-2 NA CASSPLDRNTEAFF TGTGCCAGCAGCCCCCTCGACAGGAACACTGAAGCTTTCTTT
TRBJ1-2 NA TRBV7-8 NA CASSHRGTMEYTF TGTGCCAGCAGTCACCGGGGAACTATGGAGTACACCTTC
TRBJ1-2 many TRBV7-9 NA CASSLGTRYYGYTF TGTGCCAGCAGCTTAGGAACGAGGTACTATGGCTACACCTTC
TRBJ2-3 NA TRBV4-2 TRBD2 CASSQESSGGTDTQYF TGTGCCAGCAGCCAAGAGTCCAGCGGGGGAACAGATACGCAGTATTTT
TRBJ1-2 NA TRBV25-1 TRBD1 CASSRDRANYGYTF TGTGCCAGCAGCCGGGACAGAGCTAACTATGGCTACACCTTC
TRBJ2-1 NA TRBV7-2 NA CASSLEFFRGEQFF TGTGCCAGCAGCTTAGAATTCTTTCGGGGTGAGCAGTTCTTC
TRBJ2-1 NA TRBV5-4 NA CASSQAYSNEQFF TGTGCCAGCAGCCAAGCCTACAGTAATGAGCAGTTCTTC
TRBJ1-1 NA TRBV2 TRBD1 CAIFRDRNTEAFF TGTGCCATCTTCCGGGACAGGAACACTGAAGCTTTCTTT
TRBJ2-5 NA TRBV18 NA CASSPLGEETQYF TGTGCCAGCTCACCACTAGGGGAAGAGACCCAGTACTTC
TRBJ1-2 NA TRBV10-3 TRBD1 CAIRGTGGNGYTF TGTGCCATCCGGGGGACAGGGGGAAATGGCTACACCTTC
TRBJ2-7 NA TRBV6-6 TRBD1 CASRDPGQGGYEQYF TGTGCCAGCAGGGACCCGGGACAGGGTGGCTACGAGCAGTACTTC
TRBJ1-1 once TRBV4-3 NA CASRGNTEAFF TGCGCCAGCCGGGGAAACACTGAAGCTTTCTTT
TRBJ1-4 NA TRBV6-5 NA CASRPTGTPNEKLFF TGTGCCAGCAGACCCACAGGGACCCCTAATGAAAAACTGTTTTTT
TRBJ2-1 few TRBV7-2 NA CASSQLAPYNEQFF TGTGCCAGCAGCCAACTAGCCCCCTACAATGAGCAGTTCTTC
TRBJ2-7 NA TRBV4-3 NA CASSRLPGEIPYEQYF TGCGCCAGCAGCCGCCTGCCCGGGGAAATACCCTACGAGCAGTACTTC